The source of this TCR beta chain is a study of T cells in Graves' hyperthyroidism and ophthalmopathy. This clonotype was detected many times. TCR beta CDR3 region amplification was performed from RNA transcripts. When the TCR CDR3 underwent first-round RT-PCR, the HTBI primer set was used. From the multiplex PCR reads, TCRdb called clonotypes with MiXCR, one entry per CDR3 protein. The sample comprises roughly 740,000 distinct CDR3 sequences, less than 20% of which are singletons, and 8.4% rests with the top ten. Unmatched junction bases numbered 12, after V lost 6 bases and J lost 6 bases. The CDR3 extends over 17 amino acids. Germline V gives CDR1 SGHVS, CDR2 FQNEAQ. Absent ophthalmopathy progression within 18 months defined stable Graves' hyperthyroidism. Newly diagnosed hyperthyroidism patients aged 18 to 65 years had disease lasting under 2 months.

This chain connects TRBV7-8 to TRBJ2-3; 13 bases map to TRBD2. This sequence originates from a man aged 18 to 29 with Graves' hyperthyroidism. Sequenced sample: blood. For the CDR3, the DNA is TGTGCCAGCAGAGACAAATGGACTAGCGGGAGCGAGGATACGCAGTATTTT. Its translation is CASRDKWTSGSEDTQYF.